Sequencing of this T cell receptor (beta chain) was carried out in a study of response to subunit inactivated influenza vaccine (dated by TCRdb to the late 2010s). Concerning the study at large: Deep quantitative T cell receptor repertoire profiling was used in the study to track responses to a trivalent subunit inactivated influenza vaccine.

Library creation used RT-PCR. Sequencing instrument: Illumina HiSeq 2500. TCRdb's own reprocessing of the public reads used fastp at Q25 and MiXCR and kept productive beta chains. One record per CDR3 amino acid sequence lists the most common genes and DNA. The sample table contains about 800,000 distinct CDR3 sequences; only one count was recorded for 21% of them. The ten most abundant clones make up about 10% of the sample. Details on this clonotype: The clone's antigen remains unknown. No per-base quality is available; no much larger clone lies one base away.

Here is what the overall study found, with its caveats: The authors proposed that each seasonal influenza vaccination may bring in only a limited number of new T cells.

Trimming accounts for 1 base at V and 3 bases at J, while the number of junction bases matched to no gene is 20. The CDR3 spans 21 residues, from the cysteine through the phenylalanine. This entry keeps only the CDR3 DNA: 63 bases, framed from base 1. CDR1 and CDR2, looked up from the germline V gene, are MNHEY and SVGEGT. The V gene is TRBV6-2 or TRBV6-3 and the J gene is TRBJ2-3; 9 bases in the junction line up with TRBD2. This sequence originates from a man aged 45-65 years who received an inactivated influenza vaccine. Donor details come from another sample of the same person, matched by shared clones. This specimen was PBMCs from blood, taken 4 to 6 days after vaccination. The CDR3 has the sequence CASSYLPFPQGRGGRTDTQYF. The bases read TGTGCCAGCAGTTACTTACCGTTCCCCCAAGGGCGGGGGGGTAGGACAGATACGCAGTATTTT.